The next 18 T cell receptor beta chains were all read from a single sample in a study of T cells in Graves' hyperthyroidism and ophthalmopathy. Template material for amplifying TCR beta CDR3 regions consisted of RNA transcripts. Initially, a first-round RT-PCR of the TCR CDR3 employed the HTBI primer set. A single record per CDR3 protein comes from TCRdb applying MiXCR to the multiplex PCR reads. Seen here are fewer than 650,000 distinct CDR3 sequences, about 15% observed once, and the top ten hold about 4%. Sequenced: blood. These receptors all stem from a woman aged 40-49 years with Graves' ophthalmopathy.

This clonotype was observed many times. The DNA for the CDR3 is TGTGCCAGCAGTGGGGTAGTGCCCCTCCACTTT. Its protein is CASSGVVPLHF. The chain is built from TRBV2 and TRBJ1-6, with D unclear. Germline V gives CDR1 SNHLY, CDR2 FYNNEI. Between the trimmed V and J ends, which lost 4 bases and 13 bases, there was a span of 8 bases. This CDR3 is built from 11 residues.

The CDR3 DNA follows: TGTGCCAGCAGTGAACTACAGGGGGAGAACACTGAAGCTTTCTTT. It encodes CASSELQGENTEAFF. The chain combines TRBV25-1 with TRBJ1-1, with 8 bases fitting TRBD1. V shed 2 bases and J 1 base; nucleotides not matched to a gene: 3. Germline assignment: CDR1 MGHDK and CDR2 SYGVNS. This CDR3 contains 15 residues. The full variable domain, in which reference TRBV25-1 and TRBJ1-1 provide the parts outside the CDR3, is EADIYQTPRYLVIGTGKKITLECSQTMGHDKMYWYQQDPGMELHLIHYSYGVNSTEKGDLSSESTVSRIRTEHFPLTLESARPSHTSQYLCASSELQGENTEAFFGQGTRLTVV.

The V call is TRBV6-1, the J call TRBJ1-1; TRBD1 aligns across 12 bases. V lost 11 bases, J lost 5 bases, and 12 bases stayed unmatched. In germline, CDR1 is MNHNS, CDR2 SASEGT. The CDR3 extends over 15 amino acids. CDR3 in DNA: TGTGCCGCAACCGGGACAGGGGGCTTTGGGACTGAAGCTTTCTTT. Its protein is CAATGTGGFGTEAFF.

This clonotype was seen ten or more times. This chain joins TRBV6-5 and TRBJ1-2; D is possibly TRBD1 (6 bases). The V gene's germline CDR1 is MNHEY and CDR2 SVGAGI. The ends were cut back, 5 bases at V and 4 bases at J, with 14 bases in the middle. The CDR3 extends over 14 amino acids. Here the CDR3 DNA reads TGTGCCAGCAGTCCGCGGACAGACCCCTATGGCTACACCTTC. Its translation is CASSPRTDPYGYTF.

The chain carries TRBV10-2 and TRBJ1-2, with a weak D call TRBD1 (5 bases). The germline gives CDR1 WSHSY, CDR2 SAAADI. The CDR3 length is 16 residues. V shed 0 bases and J shed 4 bases, with 15 bases lying between them. For the CDR3, the DNA is TGCGCCAGCAGTGAGTCGGGGGGACGGATACTCTATGGCTACACCTTC. Translated, it gives CASSESGGRILYGYTF.

This sequence joins TRBV6-2 or TRBV6-3 and TRBJ2-4; D remains unclear. In germline, CDR1 is MNHEY, CDR2 SVGEGT. The CDR3 contains 14 residues. V was trimmed by 8 bases and J by 0 bases, leaving 11 bases between them. CDR3 protein: CASAIQLAKNIQYF. The CDR3 nucleotides are TGTGCCAGCGCCATACAGCTAGCCAAAAACATTCAGTACTTC.

V is TRBV28 and J is TRBJ2-7; the D gene is possibly TRBD2 (5 bases). Germline V lookup: CDR1 MDHEN, CDR2 SYDVKM. Trimming removed 7 bases from V and 5 bases from J, with 18 bases in between. The CDR3 extends over 14 amino acids. CDR3 loop: CASTPEGSGNEQYF. The CDR3 coding sequence is TGTGCCAGCACCCCCGAGGGTTCGGGGAACGAGCAGTACTTC.

Notes on this clonotype: A read error may be the cause here, since a much bigger clone is one base away. Here the CDR3 reads CASSLGQPYSYTF. The CDR3 bases are TGTGCCAGCAGTTTGGGACAGCCTTATAGCTACACCTTC. The chain has TRBV12-3 or TRBV12-4 and TRBJ1-2; 7 bases match TRBD1. This CDR3 contains 13 residues. After removal of 3 bases from V and 9 bases from J, the junction contained 7 bases not matched to a gene.

V and J are TRBV19 and TRBJ1-6; no reliable D call. Germline V gives CDR1 LNHDA, CDR2 SQIVND (reference sequence). Trimming left V 5 bases short and J 8 bases short, with 13 bases between. The CDR3 totals 14 residues. CDR3: CASSWEAWDSPLHF. In DNA, the CDR3 is TGTGCCAGTAGTTGGGAAGCTTGGGATTCACCCCTCCACTTT. Supplemented by reference TRBV19 and TRBJ1-6, the full variable domain reads DGGITQSPKYLFRKEGQNVTLSCEQNLNHDAMYWYRQDPGQGLRLIYYSQIVNDFQKGDIAEGYSVSREKKESFPLTVTSAQKNPTAFYLCASSWEAWDSPLHFGNGTRLTVT.

This clonotype was found many times. The genes are TRBV30 and TRBJ1-1, with D possibly being TRBD1 (5 bases). Trimming cost V 3 bases and J 3 bases, with 14 bases left between them. CDR3 length equals 14 residues. Germline CDR1 reads GTSNPN; CDR2 reads SVGIG (reference sequence). This CDR3 reads CAWRAGTAYTEAFF. Here the CDR3 DNA reads TGTGCCTGGAGGGCGGGGACCGCCTACACTGAAGCTTTCTTT.

CDR3 loop: CASSYADRGEETQYF. In nucleotides, the CDR3 is TGTGCCAGCAGTTATGCGGACAGGGGGGAGGAGACCCAGTACTTC. The chain has TRBV6-2 or TRBV6-3 and TRBJ2-5, with 10 positions matching TRBD1. The trim removed 3 bases at V and 5 bases at J, leaving 6 bases unmatched. The CDR3 totals 15 residues. The germline V gene has CDR1 MNHEY and CDR2 SVGEGT.

CDR3 protein: CASSMNGAGLYIQYF. CDR3 coding DNA: TGTGCCAGTAGTATGAATGGAGCGGGGCTTTACATTCAGTACTTC. This chain links TRBV19 with TRBJ2-4, with 7 nucleotides matching TRBD2. The germline CDR1 and CDR2 sequences are LNHDA and SQIVND (reference sequence). The ends lost 3 bases at V and 8 bases at J; junction bases unmatched: 10. The CDR3 loop spans 15 amino acids.

This clonotype was detected ten times or more. The gene calls are TRBV6-5 and TRBJ1-1; D is undetermined. Germline-derived CDR1 and CDR2 are MNHEY and SVGAGI. The CDR3 contains 13 residues. Trimming pared 0 bases from V and 6 bases from J, leaving 8 bases between. CDR3 loop: CASSYSPEAEAFF. CDR3 sequence (DNA): TGTGCCAGCAGTTACTCCCCCGAGGCTGAAGCTTTCTTT.

This clonotype was seen many times. V and J are TRBV19 and TRBJ1-1, with D possibly being TRBD1 (5 bases). CDR3 length: 14 residues. Germline V gene sequence: CDR1 LNHDA, CDR2 SQIVND (reference sequence). Trimming stripped 3 bases from V and 4 bases from J, with 12 bases between. DNA for the CDR3: TGTGCCAGTAGTATCGGCAGGGTGACCACTGAAGCTTTCTTT. Amino acids: CASSIGRVTTEAFF.

The sample holds a few counts of this clonotype. The gene calls are TRBV2 and TRBJ1-1; D gene ambiguous. The CDR3 runs 15 residues. Germline lookup yields CDR1 SNHLY and CDR2 FYNNEI. Between the trimmed V and J ends, which lost 3 bases and 1 base, there was a span of 12 bases. The CDR3 loop reads CASSEGGLPNTEAFF. CDR3 sequence (DNA): TGTGCCAGCAGTGAGGGAGGCCTACCGAACACTGAAGCTTTCTTT.

As to this clonotype: This sequence may be a read error, since a much larger clone differs from it by one base. The conserved final phenylalanine or tryptophan is absent from the CDR3, which likely points to a read error. This chain uses TRBV7-2 with TRBJ2-7; D perhaps matches TRBD1 (6 bases). The CDR3 spans 15 residues. V was cut by 0 bases and J by 5 bases, with 14 bases left in between. Germline V gene lookup returns CDR1 SGHTA and CDR2 FQGNSA. The DNA for the CDR3 is TGTGCCAGCAGCTTAGCGCAGGGGTTAGTCCACGAGCAGTACTAC. Amino acids: CASSLAQGLVHEQYY.

A few counts support this clonotype. The chain carries TRBV28 and TRBJ1-5; the match to TRBD1 covers 8 bases. Germline V gives CDR1 MDHEN, CDR2 SYDVKM. Trimming at V came to 5 bases and at J to 5 bases, leaving 14 bases not matched to a gene. This CDR3 has 17 residues. CDR3 in amino acids: CASSLRYGSRGHQPQHF. In DNA, the CDR3 is TGTGCCAGCAGTCTCCGATACGGATCCAGGGGGCATCAGCCCCAGCATTTT.

This clonotype showed up many times. This rearrangement joins TRBV20-1 to TRBJ1-2, with TRBD1 identical over 7 bases. The CDR3 contains 13 residues. With V trimmed by 6 bases and J by 3 bases, 7 bases remained unmatched. The germline gives CDR1 DFQATT, CDR2 SNEGSKA (reference sequence). The CDR3 sequence: CSANTGTDYGYTF. CDR3 DNA sequence: TGCAGTGCAAATACCGGGACAGACTATGGCTACACCTTC.